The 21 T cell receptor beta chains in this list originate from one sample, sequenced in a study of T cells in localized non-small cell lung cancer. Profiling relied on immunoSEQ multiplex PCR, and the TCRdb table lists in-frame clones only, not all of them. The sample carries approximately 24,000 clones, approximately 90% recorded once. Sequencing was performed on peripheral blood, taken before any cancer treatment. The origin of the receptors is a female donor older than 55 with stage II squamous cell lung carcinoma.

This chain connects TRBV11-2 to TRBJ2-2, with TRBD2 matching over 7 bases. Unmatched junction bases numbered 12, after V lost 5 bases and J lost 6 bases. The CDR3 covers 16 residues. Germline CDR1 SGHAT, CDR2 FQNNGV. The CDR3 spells CASSRSAGVPAGELFF. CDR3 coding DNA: TGTGCCAGCAGCCGGTCGGCGGGAGTACCTGCCGGGGAGCTGTTTTTT.

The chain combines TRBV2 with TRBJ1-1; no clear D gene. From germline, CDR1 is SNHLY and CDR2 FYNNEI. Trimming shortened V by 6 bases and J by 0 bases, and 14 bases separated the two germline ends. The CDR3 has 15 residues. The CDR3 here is CASRADLGVNTEAFF. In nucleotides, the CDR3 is TGTGCCAGCAGGGCTGACTTGGGTGTGAACACTGAAGCTTTCTTT.

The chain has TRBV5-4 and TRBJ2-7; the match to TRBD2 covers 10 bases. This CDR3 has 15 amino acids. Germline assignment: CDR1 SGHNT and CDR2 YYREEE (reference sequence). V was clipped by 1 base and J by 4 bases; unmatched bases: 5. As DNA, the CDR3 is TGTGCCAGCAGCTTGTTGGGACTAGCGAAGTACGAGCAGTACTTC. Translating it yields CASSLLGLAKYEQYF.

The CDR3 protein is CASSPRMGQGIRLETQYF. CDR3 in DNA: TGTGCCAGCAGCCCACGAATGGGACAGGGAATTAGGCTCGAGACCCAGTACTTC. The chain carries TRBV9 and TRBJ2-5; 9 bases agree with TRBD1. The V gene end was trimmed by 4 bases and the J gene end by 5 bases; junction bases not matched to a gene: 18. The CDR3 has 18 amino acids. Per germline, CDR1 SGDLS and CDR2 YYNGEE. Supplemented by reference TRBV9 and TRBJ2-5, the full variable domain reads DSGVTQTPKHLITATGQRVTLRCSPRSGDLSVYWYQQSLDQGLQFLIQYYNGEERAKGNILERFSAQQFPDLHSELNLSSLELGDSALYFCASSPRMGQGIRLETQYFGPGTRLLVL.

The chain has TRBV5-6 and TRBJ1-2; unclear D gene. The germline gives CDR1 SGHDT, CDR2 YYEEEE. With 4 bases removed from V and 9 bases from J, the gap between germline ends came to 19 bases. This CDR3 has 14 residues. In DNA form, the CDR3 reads TGTGCCAGCAGCACGAGATCGGGAGGTGGGAGCTACACCTTC. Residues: CASSTRSGGGSYTF.

The CDR3 loop reads CASSPGLGGTDTQYF. Here the CDR3 DNA reads TGCGCCAGCAGCCCAGGACTAGGAGGCACAGATACGCAGTATTTT. The chain carries TRBV5-1 and TRBJ2-3; 7 bases agree with TRBD2. This CDR3 comprises 15 residues. The trim removed 4 bases at V and 1 base at J, leaving 6 bases unmatched. Germline lookup yields CDR1 SGHRS and CDR2 YFSETQ.

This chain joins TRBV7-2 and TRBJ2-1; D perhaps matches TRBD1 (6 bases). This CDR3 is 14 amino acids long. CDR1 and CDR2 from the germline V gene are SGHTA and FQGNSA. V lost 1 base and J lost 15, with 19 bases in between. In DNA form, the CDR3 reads TGTGCCAGCAGCTTAGTCCCCCAGGGGATTCTTTCGTTCTTC. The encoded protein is CASSLVPQGILSFF.

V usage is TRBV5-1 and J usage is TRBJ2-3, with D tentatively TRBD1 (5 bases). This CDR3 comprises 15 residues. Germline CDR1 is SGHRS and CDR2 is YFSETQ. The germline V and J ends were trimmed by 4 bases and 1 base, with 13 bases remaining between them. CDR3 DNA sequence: TGCGCCAGCAGCCAAGGGGATCCCCGCACAGATACGCAGTATTTT. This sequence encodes CASSQGDPRTDTQYF.

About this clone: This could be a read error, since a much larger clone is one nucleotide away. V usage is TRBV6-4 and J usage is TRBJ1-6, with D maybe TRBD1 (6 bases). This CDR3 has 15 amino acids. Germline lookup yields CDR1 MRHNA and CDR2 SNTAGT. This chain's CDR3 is CASSDSGGGNSPFHF. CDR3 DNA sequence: TGTGCCAGCAGTGACTCGGGGGGGGGCAATTCACCCTTCCACTTT.

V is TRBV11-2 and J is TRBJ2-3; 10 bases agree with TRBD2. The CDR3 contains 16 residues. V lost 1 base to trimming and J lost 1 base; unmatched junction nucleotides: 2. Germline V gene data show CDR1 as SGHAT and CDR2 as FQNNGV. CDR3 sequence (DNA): TGTGCCAGCAGCTTAGGCCTAGCGGGGGGCACAGATACGCAGTATTTT. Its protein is CASSLGLAGGTDTQYF. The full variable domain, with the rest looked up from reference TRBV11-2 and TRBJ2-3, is EAGVAQSPRYKIIEKRQSVAFWCNPISGHATLYWYQQILGQGPKLLIQFQNNGVVDDSQLPKDRFSAERLKGVDSTLKIQPAKLEDSAVYLCASSLGLAGGTDTQYFGPGTRLTVL.

The CDR3 is CASSESWAAGNTIYF. CDR3 nucleotides: TGCGCCAGCAGTGAGTCTTGGGCGGCTGGAAACACCATATATTTT. The chain employs TRBV10-1 and TRBJ1-3, with D hard to call. V lost 0 bases and J 2 bases, leaving 8 bases between the germline ends. CDR1 is WNHNN and CDR2 is SYGVQD in the germline V gene (reference sequence). This CDR3 region has 15 residues.

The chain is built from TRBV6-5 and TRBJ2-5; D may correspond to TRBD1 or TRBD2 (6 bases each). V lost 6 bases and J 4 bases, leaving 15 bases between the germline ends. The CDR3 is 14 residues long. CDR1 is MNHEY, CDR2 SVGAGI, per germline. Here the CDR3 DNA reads TGTGCCAGCAGCGCCCGACTAGGGGGAGAGACCCAGTACTTC. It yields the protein CASSARLGGETQYF.

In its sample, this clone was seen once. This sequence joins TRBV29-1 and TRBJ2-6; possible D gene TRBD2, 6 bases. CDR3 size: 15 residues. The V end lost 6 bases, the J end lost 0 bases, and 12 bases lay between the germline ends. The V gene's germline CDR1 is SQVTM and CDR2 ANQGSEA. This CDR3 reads CSVGGNFSGANVLTF. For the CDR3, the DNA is TGCAGCGTGGGGGGAAATTTCTCTGGGGCCAACGTCCTGACTTTC.

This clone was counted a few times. CDR3 in DNA: TGCGCCAGCAGTCCCGACATATACTATGGCTACACCTTC. It yields the protein CASSPDIYYGYTF. The V call is TRBV10-2, the J call TRBJ1-2; no clear D. V was shortened by 5 bases and J by 3 bases, with 10 bases between the two germline ends. This CDR3 comprises 13 residues. Germline V gives CDR1 WSHSY, CDR2 SAAADI.

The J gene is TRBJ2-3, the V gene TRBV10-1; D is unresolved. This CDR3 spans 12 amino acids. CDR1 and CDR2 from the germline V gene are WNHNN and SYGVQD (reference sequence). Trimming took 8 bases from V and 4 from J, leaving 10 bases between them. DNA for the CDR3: TGCGCCAGCGGATATCGCTCAGATACGCAGTATTTT. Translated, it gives CASGYRSDTQYF.

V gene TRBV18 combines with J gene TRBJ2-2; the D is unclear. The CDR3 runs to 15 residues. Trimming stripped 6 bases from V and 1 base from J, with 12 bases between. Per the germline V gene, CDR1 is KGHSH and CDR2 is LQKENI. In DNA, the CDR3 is TGTGCCAGCTCGGTTTCCCAGGAGAACACCGGGGAGCTGTTTTTT. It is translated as CASSVSQENTGELFF.

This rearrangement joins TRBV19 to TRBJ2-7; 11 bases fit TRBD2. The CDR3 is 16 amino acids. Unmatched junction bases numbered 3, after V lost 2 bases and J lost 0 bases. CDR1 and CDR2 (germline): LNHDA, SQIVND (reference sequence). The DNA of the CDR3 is TGTGCCAGTAGTATAATAGGGACTAGCGGCTCCTACGAGCAGTACTTC. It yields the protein CASSIIGTSGSYEQYF.

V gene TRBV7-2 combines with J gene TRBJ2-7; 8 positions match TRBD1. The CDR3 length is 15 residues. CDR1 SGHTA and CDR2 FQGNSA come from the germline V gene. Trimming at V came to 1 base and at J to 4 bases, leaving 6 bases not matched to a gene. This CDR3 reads CASSLVAGGRYEQYF. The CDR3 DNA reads TGTGCCAGCAGCTTAGTGGCAGGGGGCAGGTACGAGCAGTACTTC. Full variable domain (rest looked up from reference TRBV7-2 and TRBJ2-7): GAGVSQSPSNKVTEKGKDVELRCDPISGHTALYWYRQSLGQGLEFLIYFQGNSAPDKSGLPSDRFSAERTGGSVSTLTIQRTQQEDSAVYLCASSLVAGGRYEQYFGPGTRLTVT.

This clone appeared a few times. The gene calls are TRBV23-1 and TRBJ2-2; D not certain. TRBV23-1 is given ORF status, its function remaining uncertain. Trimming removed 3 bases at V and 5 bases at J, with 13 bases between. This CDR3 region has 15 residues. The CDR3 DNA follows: TGCGCCAGCAGTCATCTGCAAACCGGGACCGGGGAGCTGTTTTTT. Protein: CASSHLQTGTGELFF.

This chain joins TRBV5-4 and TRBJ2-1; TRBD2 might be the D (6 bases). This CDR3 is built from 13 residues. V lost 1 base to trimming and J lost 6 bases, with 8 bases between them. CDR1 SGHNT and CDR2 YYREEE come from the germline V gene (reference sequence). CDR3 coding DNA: TGTGCCAGCAGCTTGAGAGCGGGCAATGAGCAGTTCTTC. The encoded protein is CASSLRAGNEQFF.

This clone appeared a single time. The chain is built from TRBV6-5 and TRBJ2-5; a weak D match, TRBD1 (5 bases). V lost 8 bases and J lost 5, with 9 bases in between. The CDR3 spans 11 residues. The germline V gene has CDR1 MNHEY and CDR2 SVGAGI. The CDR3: CASGGAETQYF. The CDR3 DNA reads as TGTGCCAGCGGTGGGGCGGAGACCCAGTACTTC.